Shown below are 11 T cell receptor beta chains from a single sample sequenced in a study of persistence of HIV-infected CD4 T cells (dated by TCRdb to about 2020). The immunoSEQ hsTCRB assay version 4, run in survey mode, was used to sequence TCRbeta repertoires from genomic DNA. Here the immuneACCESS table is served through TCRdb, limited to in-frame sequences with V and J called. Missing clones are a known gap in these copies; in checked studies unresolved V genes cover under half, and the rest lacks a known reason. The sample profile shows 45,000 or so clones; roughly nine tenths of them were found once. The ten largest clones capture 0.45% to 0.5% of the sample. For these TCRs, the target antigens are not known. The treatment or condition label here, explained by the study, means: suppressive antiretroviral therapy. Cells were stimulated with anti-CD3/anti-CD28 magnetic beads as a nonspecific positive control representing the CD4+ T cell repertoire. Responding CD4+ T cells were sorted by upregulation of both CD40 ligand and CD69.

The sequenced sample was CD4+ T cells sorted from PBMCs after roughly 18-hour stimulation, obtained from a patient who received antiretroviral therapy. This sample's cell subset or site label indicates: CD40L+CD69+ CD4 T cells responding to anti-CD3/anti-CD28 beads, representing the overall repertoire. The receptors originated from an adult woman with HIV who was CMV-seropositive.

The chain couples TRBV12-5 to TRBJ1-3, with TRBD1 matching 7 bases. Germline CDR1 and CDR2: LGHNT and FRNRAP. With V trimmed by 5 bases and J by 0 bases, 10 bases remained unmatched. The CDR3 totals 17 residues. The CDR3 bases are TGTGCTAGTGGTGGCAGACAGGGTCACTTCTCTGGAAACACCATATATTTT. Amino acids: CASGGRQGHFSGNTIYF.

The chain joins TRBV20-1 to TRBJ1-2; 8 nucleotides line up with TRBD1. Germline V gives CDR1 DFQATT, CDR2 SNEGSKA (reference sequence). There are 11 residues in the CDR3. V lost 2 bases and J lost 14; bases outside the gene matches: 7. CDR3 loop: CSARMTGAETF. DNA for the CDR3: TGCAGTGCTAGAATGACAGGGGCAGAAACCTTC.

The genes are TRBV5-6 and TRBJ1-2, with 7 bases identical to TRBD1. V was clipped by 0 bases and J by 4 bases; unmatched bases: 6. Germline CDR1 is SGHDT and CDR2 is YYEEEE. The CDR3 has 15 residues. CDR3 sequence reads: CASSLVGQPLYGYTF. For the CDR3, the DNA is TGTGCCAGCAGCTTGGTGGGACAGCCACTCTATGGCTACACCTTC.

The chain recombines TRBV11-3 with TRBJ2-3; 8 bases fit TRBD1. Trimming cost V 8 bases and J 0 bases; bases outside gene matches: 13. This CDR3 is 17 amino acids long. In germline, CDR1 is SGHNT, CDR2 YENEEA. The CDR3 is CASSKAGTGSSTDTQYF. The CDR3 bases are TGTGCCAGCTCTAAAGCAGGGACAGGAAGTAGCACAGATACGCAGTATTTT. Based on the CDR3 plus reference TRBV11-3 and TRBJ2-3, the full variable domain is EAGVVQSPRYKIIEKKQPVAFWCNPISGHNTLYWYLQNLGQGPELLIRYENEEAVDDSQLPKDRFSAERLKGVDSTLKIQPAELGDSAVYLCASSKAGTGSSTDTQYFGPGTRLTVL.

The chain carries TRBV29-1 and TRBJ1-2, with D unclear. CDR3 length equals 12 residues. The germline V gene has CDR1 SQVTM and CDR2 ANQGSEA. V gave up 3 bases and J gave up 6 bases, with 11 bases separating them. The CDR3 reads CSVDSPGDGYTF. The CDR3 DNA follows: TGCAGCGTTGATTCGCCAGGCGATGGCTACACCTTC.

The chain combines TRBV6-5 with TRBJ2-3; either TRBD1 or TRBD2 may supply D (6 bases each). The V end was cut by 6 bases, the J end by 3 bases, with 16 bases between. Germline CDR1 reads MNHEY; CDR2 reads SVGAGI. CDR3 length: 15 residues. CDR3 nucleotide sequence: TGTGCCAGCAGCCGGACAGCGGGTTTGACAGATACGCAGTATTTT. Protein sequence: CASSRTAGLTDTQYF.

This CDR3 reads CAISVGRGTEAFF. The CDR3, as DNA: TGTGCCATCAGTGTGGGGCGGGGGACTGAAGCTTTCTTT. The gene calls are TRBV10-3 and TRBJ1-1, with D perhaps TRBD1 (5 bases). V was clipped by 4 bases and J by 5 bases, with 11 bases between them. The CDR3 runs to 13 residues. From germline, CDR1 is ENHRY and CDR2 SYGVKD.

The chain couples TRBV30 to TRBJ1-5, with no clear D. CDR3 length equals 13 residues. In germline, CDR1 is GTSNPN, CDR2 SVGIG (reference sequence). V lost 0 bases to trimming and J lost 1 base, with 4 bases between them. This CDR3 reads CAWSVGSNQPQHF. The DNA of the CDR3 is TGTGCCTGGAGTGTAGGGAGCAATCAGCCCCAGCATTTT.

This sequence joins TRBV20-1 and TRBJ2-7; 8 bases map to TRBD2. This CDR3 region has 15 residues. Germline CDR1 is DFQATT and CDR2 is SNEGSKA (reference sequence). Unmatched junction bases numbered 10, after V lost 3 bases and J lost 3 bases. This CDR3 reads CSASLAGTYFYEQYF. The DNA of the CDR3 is TGCAGTGCTAGTTTAGCGGGGACTTACTTCTACGAGCAGTACTTC.

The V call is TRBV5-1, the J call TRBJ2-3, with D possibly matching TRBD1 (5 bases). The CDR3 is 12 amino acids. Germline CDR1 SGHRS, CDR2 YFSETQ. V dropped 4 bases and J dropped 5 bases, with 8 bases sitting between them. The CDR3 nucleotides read TGCGCCAGCAGCGCCCAGGGAGATACGCAGTATTTT. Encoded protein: CASSAQGDTQYF.

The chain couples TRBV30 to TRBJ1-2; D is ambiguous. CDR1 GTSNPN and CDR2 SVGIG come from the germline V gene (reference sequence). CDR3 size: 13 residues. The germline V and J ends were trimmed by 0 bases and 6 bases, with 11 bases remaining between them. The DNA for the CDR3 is TGTGCCTGGAGTGTAGCCAGGAGAAATGGCTACACCTTC. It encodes CAWSVARRNGYTF.